The rows below give T cell receptor beta chains drawn from one sample of a study of shared clonotypes between healthy human individuals. Some clones are missing from TCRdb's copy, which holds only in-frame ones; the method was immunoSEQ multiplex PCR. The sample shows about 580,000 clones, roughly 98% of them seen only once. Sequenced: naive CD8+ T cells sorted from blood. All receptors come from a man under 40 in good health. CDR3s leave out the opening cysteine and the closing phenylalanine or tryptophan. Fields, in order: V gene, J gene, CDR3 protein.

v_gene: TRBV7-6
j_gene: TRBJ2-7
CDR3aa: ASSSGTGLTREQY

v_gene: TRBV7-9
j_gene: TRBJ1-4
CDR3aa: ASSPEGAYEKLF

v_gene: TRBV7-9
j_gene: TRBJ1-4
CDR3aa: ASSLDLATNEKLF

v_gene: TRBV7-9
j_gene: TRBJ2-3
CDR3aa: ASSTGPPAQY

v_gene: TRBV6-5
j_gene: TRBJ2-7
CDR3aa: ASSRTREDYEQY

v_gene: TRBV28
j_gene: TRBJ2-7
CDR3aa: ASRWGLADTYEQY

v_gene: TRBV27
j_gene: TRBJ2-1
CDR3aa: ASSFGRDNEQF

v_gene: TRBV10-2
j_gene: TRBJ2-5
CDR3aa: ASSEVLDALGTQY

v_gene: TRBV5-4
j_gene: TRBJ1-2
CDR3aa: ASSQWTSDYGYT

v_gene: TRBV7-9
j_gene: TRBJ2-7
CDR3aa: ASSQPKAREEQY

v_gene: TRBV2
j_gene: TRBJ2-7
CDR3aa: ASSPTSGSYSEQY

v_gene: TRBV27
j_gene: TRBJ2-7
CDR3aa: ASSFTGLGGYEQY

v_gene: TRBV11-2
j_gene: TRBJ2-7
CDR3aa: ASSLDLLVYEQY

v_gene: TRBV6-6
j_gene: TRBJ2-3
CDR3aa: ASSNGGSASGDTQY

v_gene: TRBV4-1
j_gene: TRBJ1-3
CDR3aa: ASSHPDTSGNTIY

v_gene: TRBV29-1
j_gene: TRBJ2-6
CDR3aa: SVGDRALSGANVLT

v_gene: TRBV7-7
j_gene: TRBJ2-2
CDR3aa: ASSLWPKGSKGGELF

v_gene: TRBV7-8
j_gene: TRBJ1-1
CDR3aa: ASSLATGWNTEAF

v_gene: TRBV27
j_gene: TRBJ1-1
CDR3aa: ASRLYRGANTEAF

v_gene: TRBV5-4
j_gene: TRBJ2-1
CDR3aa: ASRTPEPTSGSYNEQF

v_gene: TRBV6-6
j_gene: TRBJ2-2
CDR3aa: ASSYSLSSGELF

v_gene: TRBV27
j_gene: TRBJ2-1
CDR3aa: ASLGGGYNNEQF

v_gene: TRBV7-9
j_gene: TRBJ2-1
CDR3aa: ASSPRPGAISYNEQF

v_gene: TRBV7-9
j_gene: TRBJ2-1
CDR3aa: ASSLYHNEQF

v_gene: TRBV21-1
j_gene: TRBJ1-3
CDR3aa: ASSKGEETGNTIY

v_gene: TRBV11-2
j_gene: TRBJ2-5
CDR3aa: ASSSPQQETQY

v_gene: TRBV10-3
j_gene: TRBJ2-1
CDR3aa: AIRETSGGNEQF

v_gene: TRBV5-1
j_gene: TRBJ2-7
CDR3aa: ASSLLPSKEAYDYEQY

v_gene: TRBV4-1
j_gene: TRBJ2-7
CDR3aa: ASSQDPGGWEQY

v_gene: TRBV25-1
j_gene: TRBJ1-5
CDR3aa: ASSDRTHSNQPQH

v_gene: TRBV7-9
j_gene: TRBJ2-7
CDR3aa: ASSAHRTLNEQY

v_gene: TRBV27
j_gene: TRBJ2-7
CDR3aa: ASSFSTGTVTYEQY

v_gene: TRBV15
j_gene: TRBJ2-7
CDR3aa: ATSSLLSGIYEQY

v_gene: TRBV11-2
j_gene: TRBJ2-2
CDR3aa: ASSLGYAGTGELF

v_gene: TRBV4-1
j_gene: TRBJ2-7
CDR3aa: ASSQGLGRAPYEQY

v_gene: TRBV29-1
j_gene: TRBJ1-2
CDR3aa: SVPTGGLFYGYT